This TCR beta chain was profiled in a study of T cells in Graves' hyperthyroidism and ophthalmopathy. Study-level background: Peripheral blood was acquired at first diagnosis, ahead of any therapy whatsoever.

There were TCR beta CDR3 regions amplified from RNA transcripts. Initially, a first-round RT-PCR of the TCR CDR3 employed the HTBI primer set. TCRdb used MiXCR to reprocess the multiplex PCR reads, holding one entry per CDR3 protein. Of about 420,000 distinct CDR3 sequences listed, roughly 13% are singletons. Study-wide points: Researchers found most expanded thyroid clonotypes above 0.001 in blood as well. A model of 13 V-J features distinguished ophthalmopathy from stable hyperthyroidism.

Germline loops: CDR1 MNHEY, CDR2 SMNVEV (reference sequence). The CDR3 has 15 amino acids. J lost 7 bases, V lost 2 bases, and 10 bases had no gene match. This clonotype was seen a few times. Antigen specificity is unknown. Diagnoses rested on clinical symptoms, serum thyroxine and TRAb, thyroid ultrasound and orbital computed tomography. The source of this sequence is a woman aged 18-29 years with Graves' hyperthyroidism. Sequencing was carried out using blood. V usage is TRBV27 and J usage is TRBJ2-7, with 8 nucleotides matching TRBD1. DNA for the CDR3: TGTGCCAGCAGTTTAACCCAGGGGGCCAAGTGGGAGCAGTACTTC. It yields the protein CASSLTQGAKWEQYF.